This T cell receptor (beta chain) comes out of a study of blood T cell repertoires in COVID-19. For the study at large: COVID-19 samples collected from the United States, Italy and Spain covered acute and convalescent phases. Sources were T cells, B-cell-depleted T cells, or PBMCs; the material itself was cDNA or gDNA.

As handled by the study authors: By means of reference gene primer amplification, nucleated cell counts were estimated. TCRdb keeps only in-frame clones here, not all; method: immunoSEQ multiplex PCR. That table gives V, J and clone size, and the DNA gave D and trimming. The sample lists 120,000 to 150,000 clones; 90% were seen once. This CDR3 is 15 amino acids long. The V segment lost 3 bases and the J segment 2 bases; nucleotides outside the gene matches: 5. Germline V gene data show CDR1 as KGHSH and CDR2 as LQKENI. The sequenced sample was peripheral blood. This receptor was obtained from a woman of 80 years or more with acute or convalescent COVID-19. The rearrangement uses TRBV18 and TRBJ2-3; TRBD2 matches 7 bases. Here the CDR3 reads CASSPGGGITDTQYF. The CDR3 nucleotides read TGTGCCAGCTCACCTGGGGGGGGAATCACAGATACGCAGTATTTT.